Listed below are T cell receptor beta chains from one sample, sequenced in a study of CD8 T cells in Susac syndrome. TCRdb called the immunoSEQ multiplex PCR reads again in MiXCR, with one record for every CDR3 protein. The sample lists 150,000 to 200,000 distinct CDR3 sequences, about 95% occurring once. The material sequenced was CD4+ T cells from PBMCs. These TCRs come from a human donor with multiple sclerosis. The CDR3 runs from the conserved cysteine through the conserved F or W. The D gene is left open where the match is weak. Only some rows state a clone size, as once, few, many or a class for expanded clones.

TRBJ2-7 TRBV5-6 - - TGTGCCAGCAGCTTAACGGGCATCTACGAGCAGTACTTC CASSLTGIYEQYF
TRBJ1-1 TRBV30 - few TGTGCCTGGATACAGGGAATCAACACTGAAGCTTTCTTT CAWIQGINTEAFF
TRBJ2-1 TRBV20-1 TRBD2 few TGCAGTGCTCTCCGGACTAGCGGGAGCTCCTACAATGAGCAGTTCTTC CSALRTSGSSYNEQFF
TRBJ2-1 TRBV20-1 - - TGCAGTGCTCCTCTGGGGCGTGAGCAGTTCTTC CSAPLGREQFF
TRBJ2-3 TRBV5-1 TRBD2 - TGCGCCAGCAGCCCGGGACTAGCGGGAACAGATACGCAGTATTTT CASSPGLAGTDTQYF
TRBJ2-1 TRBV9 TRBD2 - TGTGCCAGCAGCGTTGGCGGGGGTTACAATGAGCAGTTCTTC CASSVGGGYNEQFF
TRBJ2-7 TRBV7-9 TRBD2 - TGTGCCAGCAGCTTGAGGGGACTAGCGGCATCCGAGCAGTACTTC CASSLRGLAASEQYF
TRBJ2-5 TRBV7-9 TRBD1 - TGTGCCAGCAGCTTGGCAGGGGGCGAAGAGACCCAGTACTTC CASSLAGGEETQYF
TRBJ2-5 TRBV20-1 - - TGCAGTGCCGACGGGGTCAGGCCACTCCAAGAGACCCAGTACTTC CSADGVRPLQETQYF
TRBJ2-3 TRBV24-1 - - TGTGCCACTTCTCACCTGGATACGCAGTATTTT CATSHLDTQYF
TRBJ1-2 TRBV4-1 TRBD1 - TGCGCCAGCAGCCAACCGACCCGGGACAGCAACTATGGCTACACCTTC CASSQPTRDSNYGYTF
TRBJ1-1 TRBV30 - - TGTGCCTGGATTTACTTAGGGGGGGCTGAAGCTTTCTTT CAWIYLGGAEAFF
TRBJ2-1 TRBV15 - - TGTGCCACCAGCAGAGATGGCTGGGATGAGCAGTTCTTC CATSRDGWDEQFF
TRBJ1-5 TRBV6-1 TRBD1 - TGTGCCAGCTCCGGACAGGGGAGTCCCTATAGCAATCAGCCCCAGCATTTT CASSGQGSPYSNQPQHF
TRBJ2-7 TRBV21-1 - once TGTGCCAGCAGCCCCCGCATCGCGCCCTTATCCTACGAGCAGTACTTC CASSPRIAPLSYEQYF
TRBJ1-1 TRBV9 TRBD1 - TGTGCCAGCAGCGCCCTCCGTCAGGGGGGCACTGAAGCTTTCTTT CASSALRQGGTEAFF
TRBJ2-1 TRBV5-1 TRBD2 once TGCGCCAGCAGCTTTAAACTAGCGGGAGCACCACATGAGCAGTTCTTC CASSFKLAGAPHEQFF
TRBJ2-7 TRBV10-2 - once TGCGCCAGCAGTGTTGGGTTTCGCTCCTACGAGCAGTACTTC CASSVGFRSYEQYF
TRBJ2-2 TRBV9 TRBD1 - TGTGCCAGCAGCGTACTCGGACAGGGGGCGCGTGGCACCGGGGAGCTGTTTTTT CASSVLGQGARGTGELFF
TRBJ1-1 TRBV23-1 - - TGCGCCAGCAATCCGGGGAATACTGAAGCTTTCTTT CASNPGNTEAFF
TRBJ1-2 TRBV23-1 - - TGCGCCAGCAGTCATCCTTCGACGGGGCGACGGTTCTATGGCTACACCTTC CASSHPSTGRRFYGYTF
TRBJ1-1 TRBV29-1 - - TGCAGCGTTCCCAGGGGCCTCTCGGACACTGAAGCTTTCTTT CSVPRGLSDTEAFF
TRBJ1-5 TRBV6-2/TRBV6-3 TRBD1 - TGTGCCAGCAGTTACAGGACAGGCACTAGCAATCAGCCCCAGCATTTT CASSYRTGTSNQPQHF
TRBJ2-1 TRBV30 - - TGTGCCTGGATGACCTCCGGGGGCGATGAGCAGTTCTTC CAWMTSGGDEQFF
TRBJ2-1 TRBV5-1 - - TGCGCCAGCACCCGGGGGAGGAATGAGCAGTTCTTC CASTRGRNEQFF
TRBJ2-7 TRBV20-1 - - TGCAGTGCTAGAGAGACCGGGACGAGCTACGAGCAGTACTTC CSARETGTSYEQYF
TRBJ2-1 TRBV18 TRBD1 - TGTGCCAGCCGACAGGGATCCTACAATGAGCAGTTCTTC CASRQGSYNEQFF
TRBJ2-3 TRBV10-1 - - TGCGCCAGCAGTGAGTCGACTCGGGAGTTCGATACGCAGTATTTT CASSESTREFDTQYF
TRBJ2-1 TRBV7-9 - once TGTGCCAGCAGCCTTCAGGGACACAATGAGCAGTTCTTC CASSLQGHNEQFF
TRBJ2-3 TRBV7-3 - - TGTGCCAGCAGCTTAAGGGCGGGGCGGGATACGCAGTATTTT CASSLRAGRDTQYF
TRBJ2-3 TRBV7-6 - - TGTGCCAGCAGCTTAAATGGGCACACTGATACGCAGTATTTT CASSLNGHTDTQYF
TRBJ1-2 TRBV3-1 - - TGTGCCAGCAGCCTGGGGGGGACCTTTTCTGGCTACACCTTC CASSLGGTFSGYTF
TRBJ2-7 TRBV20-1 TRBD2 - TGCAGTGTGTGGCTAGCGGGGGCCGTCTACGAGCAGTACTTC CSVWLAGAVYEQYF
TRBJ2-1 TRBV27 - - TGTGCCAGCAGTTTACGGCGGGTCGATGAGCAGTTCTTC CASSLRRVDEQFF
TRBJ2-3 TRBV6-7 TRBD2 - TGTGCCAGCTCCATAAGGCGGGAGGGAGAAGATACGCAGTATTTT CASSIRREGEDTQYF
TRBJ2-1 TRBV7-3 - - TGTGCCAGCAGCTTAGGGTTCGGTAGCCCGGCAAGCGATGAGCAGTTCTTC CASSLGFGSPASDEQFF
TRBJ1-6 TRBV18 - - TGTGCCAGCTCACCGGCGGGTAGGAATTCACCCCTCCACTTT CASSPAGRNSPLHF
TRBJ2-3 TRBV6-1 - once TGTGCCAGCATGAGGAGCGGAAGCACAGATACGCAGTATTTT CASMRSGSTDTQYF
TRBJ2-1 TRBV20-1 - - TGCAGTGCTAGGGGGGACGTATACAATGAGCAGTTCTTC CSARGDVYNEQFF
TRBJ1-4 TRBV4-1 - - TGCGCCAGCAGCCAAGCCTCATTAGGGGTTCAGGAAAAACTGTTTTTT CASSQASLGVQEKLFF
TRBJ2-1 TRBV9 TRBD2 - TGTGCCAGCAGACCGGTTCCGGGACTAGCGGGGGGGAGCTCCTACAATGAGCAGTTCTTC CASRPVPGLAGGSSYNEQFF
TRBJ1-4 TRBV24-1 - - TGTGCCACCAGTATGTCAGGCGCAACTAATGAAAAACTGTTTTTT CATSMSGATNEKLFF